Listed here are 30 T cell receptor beta chains from one sample, sequenced in a study of beta chain features in type 1 diabetes. Investigators reverse transcribed all isolated RNA, so they sequenced expressed TCRB transcripts. Method: immunoSEQ multiplex PCR; TCRdb's copy keeps in-frame clones and lacks some. The sample yields approximately 150,000 clones, roughly a tenth seen once. The sample was naive CD4+ T cells from blood. The receptors were sampled from a man aged 18 to 30 in good health.

Many counts were recorded for this clone. V and J are TRBV14 and TRBJ2-7, with TRBD1 matching over 9 bases. The V gene's germline CDR1 is SGHDN and CDR2 FVKESK. CDR3 length equals 15 residues. With V trimmed by 6 bases and J by 2 bases, 8 bases remained unmatched. CDR3 loop: CASRRTGDTTYEQYF. In DNA, the CDR3 is TGTGCCAGCAGAAGGACAGGGGACACAACCTACGAGCAGTACTTC.

This clone was detected only a few times. V usage is TRBV5-5 and J usage is TRBJ2-7; D not certain. Trimming left V 2 bases short and J 5 bases short, with 17 bases between. CDR1 is SGHKS and CDR2 is YYEKEE in the germline V gene (reference sequence). The CDR3 sequence is 15 residues long. DNA of the CDR3: TGTGCCAGCAGCTTTAACCCCGGTAAATTGGACGAGCAGTACTTC. It codes for CASSFNPGKLDEQYF. The full variable domain, completed using reference TRBV5-5 and TRBJ2-7, is DAGVTQSPTHLIKTRGQQVTLRCSPISGHKSVSWYQQVLGQGPQFIFQYYEKEERGRGNFPDRFSARQFPNYSSELNVNALLLGDSALYLCASSFNPGKLDEQYFGPGTRLTVT.

The genes are TRBV6-5 and TRBJ1-1; D remains ambiguous. Trimming removed 6 bases from V and 3 bases from J, with 5 bases in between. Germline V lookup: CDR1 MNHEY, CDR2 SVGAGI. The CDR3 spans 11 residues. The CDR3 loop is CASRQYTEAFF. Written as DNA, the CDR3 is TGTGCCAGCAGACAGTACACTGAAGCTTTCTTT.

This sequence joins TRBV27 and TRBJ1-5; possible D gene TRBD1, 5 bases. Trimming left V 4 bases short and J 5 bases short, with 9 bases between. Germline CDR1 is MNHEY and CDR2 is SMNVEV (reference sequence). The CDR3 sequence is 13 residues long. The CDR3 reads CASSSGRDQPQHF. The CDR3 bases are TGTGCCAGCAGTTCTGGCAGGGATCAGCCCCAGCATTTT.

The gene calls are TRBV7-2 and TRBJ1-1, with unresolved D. Per the germline V gene, CDR1 is SGHTA and CDR2 is FQGNSA. This CDR3 spans 15 amino acids. V lost 1 base to trimming and J lost 13 bases, with 22 bases between them. In nucleotides, the CDR3 is TGTGCCAGCAGCTTAGAGGTCAGAGTACCTTTGAGGGTTTTCTTT. Protein sequence: CASSLEVRVPLRVFF. Full variable domain (rest looked up from reference TRBV7-2 and TRBJ1-1): GAGVSQSPSNKVTEKGKDVELRCDPISGHTALYWYRQSLGQGLEFLIYFQGNSAPDKSGLPSDRFSAERTGGSVSTLTIQRTQQEDSAVYLCASSLEVRVPLRVFFGQGTRLTVV.

This clone was seen a handful of times. The rearrangement joins TRBV30 to TRBJ2-5, with D unresolved. With 2 bases removed from V and 0 bases from J, the gap between germline ends came to 7 bases. CDR3 length: 13 amino acids. Looked up from germline, CDR1 is GTSNPN and CDR2 is SVGIG (reference sequence). This CDR3 is CAWSMLYQETQYF. CDR3 bases: TGTGCCTGGAGTATGCTATACCAAGAGACCCAGTACTTC.

The chain is built from TRBV6-1 and TRBJ2-7; TRBD2 might be the D (6 bases). Germline V gene data show CDR1 as MNHNS and CDR2 as SASEGT. The CDR3 length is 11 residues. Trimming removed 6 bases at V and 7 bases at J, with 10 bases between. For the CDR3, the DNA is TGTGCCAGCAGCTCTCGGGGGGAGCAGTACTTC. It is translated as CASSSRGEQYF.

The rearrangement uses TRBV27 and TRBJ2-7, with 8 positions matching TRBD1. V dropped 5 bases and J dropped 4; count of bases not matched to a gene: 13. The CDR3 sequence is 16 residues long. Germline CDR1 reads MNHEY; CDR2 reads SMNVEV (reference sequence). CDR3 nucleotides: TGTGCCAGCAGTCCTCGTGGACAGGGAGCGTTTTACGAGCAGTACTTC. Protein product: CASSPRGQGAFYEQYF.

This clone was seen a few times. This chain connects TRBV5-4 to TRBJ2-3, with TRBD1 matching over 8 bases. V shed 1 base, J shed 3 bases, and the junction held 7 bases outside the gene matches. This CDR3 is built from 16 residues. In germline, CDR1 is SGHNT, CDR2 YYREEE (reference sequence). CDR3 nucleotides: TGTGCCAGCAGCTTGCTCGGGGACAGGTTGACAGATACGCAGTATTTT. It specifies CASSLLGDRLTDTQYF.

V usage is TRBV5-6 and J usage is TRBJ2-3; no clear D. The germline V gene has CDR1 SGHDT and CDR2 YYEEEE. This CDR3 comprises 16 residues. Trimming removed 1 base at V and 1 base at J, with 13 bases between. CDR3 sequence: CASSLRRIEGTDTQYF. The CDR3 DNA reads as TGTGCCAGCAGCTTGCGCAGGATAGAAGGCACAGATACGCAGTATTTT.

This clone has more than one count but fewer than ten. The chain carries TRBV30 and TRBJ2-2; possible D gene TRBD2, 6 bases. This CDR3 has 15 amino acids. Germline V CDR1 and CDR2: GTSNPN, SVGIG (reference sequence). V lost 3 bases, J lost 5 bases, and 16 bases lay in between. The DNA of the CDR3 is TGTGCCTGGAGCGGAGGGGACTCAGGGACCGGGGAGCTGTTTTTT. As protein: CAWSGGDSGTGELFF.

This clone was seen more than once but under ten times. The V gene is TRBV2, the J gene TRBJ1-2; a possible D gene is TRBD1 (5 bases). This CDR3 is 16 amino acids long. Trimming pared 2 bases from V and 4 bases from J, leaving 17 bases between. Germline CDR1 reads SNHLY; CDR2 reads FYNNEI. CDR3 in DNA: TGTGCCAGCAGTGAAAGGGGCGCAGAGAATCCCTATGGCTACACCTTC. Translation: CASSERGAENPYGYTF.

The chain recombines TRBV9 with TRBJ1-4, with 7 bases identical to TRBD1. This CDR3 is built from 16 residues. With 0 bases clipped from V and 8 bases from J, the junction kept 10 bases outside the gene matches. Per the germline V gene, CDR1 is SGDLS and CDR2 is YYNGEE. Written as DNA, the CDR3 is TGTGCCAGCAGCGTAGGACAGGGCCCTACGGGCGAAAAACTGTTTTTT. This encodes CASSVGQGPTGEKLFF.

In this sample, this clone turned up a few times. The chain couples TRBV11-2 to TRBJ2-7; a weak D match, TRBD1 (6 bases). Germline V gene sequence: CDR1 SGHAT, CDR2 FQNNGV. V dropped 1 base and J dropped 4 bases, with 14 bases sitting between them. The CDR3 is 15 residues long. For the CDR3, the DNA is TGTGCCAGCAGCTTAGGGGGCCAGGGGCCATACGAGCAGTACTTC. This codes for CASSLGGQGPYEQYF.

This clone was recorded a few times. The CDR3 sequence is CASSQDPSGGSTDTQYF. The CDR3 bases are TGTGCCAGCAGCCAAGATCCCTCCGGGGGGAGCACAGATACGCAGTATTTT. The rearrangement links TRBV4-2 to TRBJ2-3; 7 nucleotides line up with TRBD2. Germline assignment: CDR1 LGHNA and CDR2 YNFKEQ. The CDR3 loop spans 17 amino acids. Germline trimming cut 0 bases from V and 0 bases from J; bases unmatched to any gene: 6.

This clone was detected many times. V and J are TRBV30 and TRBJ2-2, with TRBD1 matching 7 bases. Unmatched junction bases numbered 2, after V lost 1 base and J lost 0 bases. The CDR3 is 15 amino acids. Germline V gene sequence: CDR1 GTSNPN, CDR2 SVGIG (reference sequence). DNA of the CDR3: TGTGCCTGGAGTGGCGACAGGGCGAACACCGGGGAGCTGTTTTTT. It is translated as CAWSGDRANTGELFF.

Only a few counts were recorded for this clone. The V and J genes are TRBV7-3 and TRBJ2-1; 8 nucleotides agree with TRBD2. The V and J ends lost 1 base and 3 bases, in that order; junction bases with no gene match: 5. CDR1 and CDR2 from the germline V gene are SGHTA and FQGTGA. The length of the CDR3 is 16 residues. CDR3 residues: CASSLIGGVGYNEQFF. The CDR3 DNA sequence: TGTGCCAGCAGCTTAATCGGGGGGGTGGGCTACAATGAGCAGTTCTTC.

This sequence joins TRBV9 and TRBJ1-2; 9 nucleotides match TRBD1. The CDR3 totals 17 residues. Germline loops: CDR1 SGDLS, CDR2 YYNGEE. Trimming at V came to 1 base and at J to 4 bases, leaving 11 bases not matched to a gene. The CDR3 DNA reads TGTGCCAGCAGCGTATCTTACAGGGGGACAGGGCCCTATGGCTACACCTTC. Its protein product is CASSVSYRGTGPYGYTF.

The chain carries TRBV6-6 and TRBJ1-2, with a tentative D call TRBD1 (5 bases). Trimming removed 2 bases from V and 2 bases from J, with 9 bases in between. This CDR3 region has 14 residues. Looked up from germline, CDR1 is MNHNY and CDR2 is SVGAGI (reference sequence). The CDR3, as DNA: TGTGCCAGCAGTTACGGGGCGGCGAACTATGGCTACACCTTC. This translates into CASSYGAANYGYTF.

This clone showed up just a few times. The V call is TRBV4-1, the J call TRBJ1-2, with D possibly matching TRBD1 (5 bases). The CDR3 is made up of 17 amino acids. V was clipped by 1 base and J by 2 bases, with 17 bases between them. CDR1 is MGHRA and CDR2 is YSYEKL in the germline V gene. CDR3 region: CASSQVVQDNQNYGYTF. The CDR3 nucleotides are TGCGCCAGCAGCCAAGTAGTCCAGGACAACCAAAACTATGGCTACACCTTC.

This chain uses TRBV7-9 with TRBJ2-7, with D maybe TRBD1 (6 bases). CDR3 length: 14 residues. Trimming left V 4 bases short and J 5 bases short, with 15 bases between. Per germline, CDR1 SEHNR and CDR2 FQNEAQ (reference sequence). Here the CDR3 DNA reads TGTGCCAGCAGCTCCCCTAGGACAGCCAACGAGCAGTACTTC. It codes for CASSSPRTANEQYF.

The V gene is TRBV2, the J gene TRBJ2-1; D possibly corresponds to TRBD2 (5 bases). The CDR3 loop spans 15 amino acids. Germline-derived CDR1 and CDR2 are SNHLY and FYNNEI. The V and J ends lost 4 bases and 12 bases respectively, with 22 bases between them. The CDR3 sequence: CASSVLGSYLVVQFF. The CDR3 region has the DNA TGTGCCAGCAGTGTACTAGGTTCGTATTTGGTGGTGCAGTTCTTC.

J is TRBJ2-3 and V is TRBV11-2; D remains ambiguous. Germline values: CDR1 SGHAT, CDR2 FQNNGV. The CDR3 extends over 12 amino acids. V lost 5 bases and J lost 5, with 8 bases in between. In DNA, the CDR3 is TGTGCCAGCAGCCCTACCCAAGATACGCAGTATTTT. It translates to CASSPTQDTQYF.

This sequence joins TRBV7-2 and TRBJ2-3, with a tentative D call TRBD2 (7 bases). Trimming cost V 3 bases and J 5 bases, with 27 bases left between them. Per germline, CDR1 SGHTA and CDR2 FQGNSA. The CDR3 is 19 residues long. The CDR3 DNA follows: TGTGCCAGCAGCTTGGCGCCCCTAGGGGGGGGCGGGGTGTTAGATACGCAGTATTTT. This translates into CASSLAPLGGGGVLDTQYF.

This rearrangement joins TRBV4-2 to TRBJ1-4, with 10 bases that match TRBD1. The CDR3 totals 15 residues. CDR1 LGHNA and CDR2 YNFKEQ come from the germline V gene. Losses at the gene ends were 4 bases for V and 7 bases for J; bases not matched to a gene: 6. The CDR3 reads CASSPARTGGEKLFF. CDR3 bases: TGTGCCAGCAGCCCCGCTCGGACAGGGGGTGAAAAACTGTTTTTT.

The sample holds a few counts of this clone. This chain connects TRBV7-2 to TRBJ1-5; 7 bases are shared with TRBD1. The CDR3 extends over 15 amino acids. Trimming at V came to 5 bases and at J to 1 base, leaving 5 bases not matched to a gene. Germline V gene lookup returns CDR1 SGHTA and CDR2 FQGNSA. The CDR3 DNA reads TGTGCCAGCAGCCCGTACAGGGGAAGCAATCAGCCCCAGCATTTT. Translation: CASSPYRGSNQPQHF.

The table lists this clone with a few counts. The chain employs TRBV27 and TRBJ2-3; no clear D gene. CDR1 MNHEY and CDR2 SMNVEV come from the germline V gene (reference sequence). The V and J ends lost 4 bases and 0 bases respectively, with 11 bases between them. This CDR3 region has 15 residues. The DNA of the CDR3 is TGTGCCAGCAGTTCCTACGTTAGTAGCACAGATACGCAGTATTTT. Translating gives CASSSYVSSTDTQYF.

This clone was seen a few times. This chain uses TRBV30 with TRBJ2-5; TRBD2 matches 11 bases. Germline V gives CDR1 GTSNPN, CDR2 SVGIG (reference sequence). The CDR3 contains 14 residues. V shed 3 bases, J shed 2 bases, and the junction held 2 bases outside the gene matches. The CDR3 DNA follows: TGTGCCTGGAGACTAGCGGGGGTTCAAGAGACCCAGTACTTC. Protein: CAWRLAGVQETQYF.

The J gene is TRBJ2-1, the V gene TRBV6-1; perhaps TRBD1 as D (6 bases). The ends were cut back, 4 bases at V and 0 bases at J, with 19 bases in the middle. This CDR3 region has 18 residues. The germline gives CDR1 MNHNS, CDR2 SASEGT. CDR3 in DNA: TGTGCCAGCAGTGGCGGCAGGGGCCCTTCTTACTCCTACAATGAGCAGTTCTTC. Translated, it gives CASSGGRGPSYSYNEQFF.

This clone appeared a few times. The genes are TRBV7-2 and TRBJ2-3; D might be TRBD2 (7 bases). CDR3 length equals 15 residues. V lost 2 bases to trimming and J lost 4 bases, with 13 bases between them. The V gene's germline CDR1 is SGHTA and CDR2 FQGNSA. CDR3 loop: CASSLRQGRADTQYF. CDR3 in DNA: TGTGCCAGCAGCTTACGGCAGGGGAGGGCAGATACGCAGTATTTT. The full variable domain, with the rest looked up from reference TRBV7-2 and TRBJ2-3, is GAGVSQSPSNKVTEKGKDVELRCDPISGHTALYWYRQSLGQGLEFLIYFQGNSAPDKSGLPSDRFSAERTGGSVSTLTIQRTQQEDSAVYLCASSLRQGRADTQYFGPGTRLTVL.